A single sample is the source of the 15 T cell receptor beta chains below, sequenced in a study of blood T cell repertoires in COVID-19. Sequencing used immunoSEQ multiplex PCR; TCRdb keeps in-frame clones, though not all of them. Of about 46,000 clones in the sample, approximately 86% were seen once. Sequenced input: peripheral blood. These receptors were collected from a man in his sixties with acute or convalescent COVID-19.

This chain uses TRBV11-3 with TRBJ1-2; 7 nucleotides align to TRBD1. This CDR3 has 15 amino acids. With V trimmed by 2 bases and J by 0 bases, 3 bases remained unmatched. Germline CDR1 is SGHNT and CDR2 is YENEEA. For the CDR3, the DNA is TGTGCCAGCAGCTTAAGGACAGGAGCTAACTATGGCTACACCTTC. It specifies CASSLRTGANYGYTF.

The V and J genes are TRBV21-1 and TRBJ2-6; the tabulated D call, TRBD2, remains unverified against the DNA. TRBV21-1 is given as a pseudogene. CDR3 length equals 16 residues. The CDR3 DNA is TGTGCCAGCAAATCTGATCCTAGCTCTGGGGCCAACGTCCTGACTTTC. It codes for CASKSDPSSGANVLTF.

The rearrangement uses TRBV27 and TRBJ2-1; 10 nucleotides agree with TRBD2. V gave up 3 bases and J gave up 3 bases; unmatched junction bases: 2. Germline V gene lookup returns CDR1 MNHEY and CDR2 SMNVEV (reference sequence). This CDR3 spans 15 amino acids. This chain's CDR3 is CASSFSGGVYNEQFF. In DNA form, the CDR3 reads TGTGCCAGCAGTTTCAGCGGGGGGGTCTACAATGAGCAGTTCTTC.

The chain is built from TRBV27 and TRBJ2-1, with 7 bases matching TRBD1. The CDR3 loop spans 15 amino acids. Germline loops: CDR1 MNHEY, CDR2 SMNVEV (reference sequence). After removal of 7 bases from V and 7 bases from J, the junction contained 13 bases not matched to a gene. Written as DNA, the CDR3 is TGTGCCAGCACTTTCTCCTCGACAGGGTTGAATGAGCAGTTCTTC. It yields the protein CASTFSSTGLNEQFF.

This chain connects TRBV5-1 to TRBJ2-7, with TRBD2 matching 8 bases. The CDR3 has 16 amino acids. CDR1 and CDR2 (germline): SGHRS, YFSETQ. The junction had 5 bases not matched to a gene; V was cut back by 0 bases and J by 0 bases. The CDR3 DNA follows: TGCGCCAGCAGCTTGGTAGGGACTAGGAGCTCCTACGAGCAGTACTTC. This gives the protein CASSLVGTRSSYEQYF.

The chain has TRBV4-3 and TRBJ1-4; 9 bases line up with TRBD1. The CDR3 runs 17 residues. The J segment lost 6 bases and the V segment lost 4 bases, leaving 12 bases of the junction unmatched. Per the germline V gene, CDR1 is LGHNA and CDR2 is YSLEER. The CDR3 nucleotides are TGCGCCAGCAGCCCGAAACCACCGGGACAGGGTGATGAAAAACTGTTTTTT. Translated, it gives CASSPKPPGQGDEKLFF.

Turning to this clone: This may be a read error: a much more frequent sequence differs by one nucleotide. This same CDR3 is encoded by further DNA sequences in the sample. The genes are TRBV19 and TRBJ1-5; the D is unclear. V dropped 2 bases and J dropped 4 bases, with 6 bases sitting between them. Germline V gene lookup returns CDR1 LNHDA and CDR2 SQIVND (reference sequence). CDR3 length: 13 amino acids. CDR3 region: CASSISGNQPQHF. The CDR3 nucleotides read TGTGCCAGTAGTATATCGGGAAATCAGCCCCAGCATTTT.

The chain couples TRBV13 to TRBJ1-2; D perhaps matches TRBD1 (5 bases). Germline CDR1 reads PRHDT; CDR2 reads FYEKMQ (reference sequence). V was cut by 0 bases and J by 4 bases, with 21 bases left in between. The CDR3 contains 18 residues. In DNA, the CDR3 is TGTGCCAGCAGCTTAGGCCCCCGGGTCTCAAGGGGTGTCTATGGCTACACCTTC. Translating it yields CASSLGPRVSRGVYGYTF.

The chain joins TRBV6-2 or TRBV6-3 to TRBJ1-5; no firm D call. Germline V gene sequence: CDR1 MNHEY, CDR2 SVGEGT. Between the trimmed V and J ends, which lost 4 bases and 0 bases, there was a span of 10 bases. This CDR3 region has 15 residues. The CDR3: CASSSTGNSNQPQHF. CDR3 bases: TGTGCCAGCAGTTCGACGGGTAATAGCAATCAGCCCCAGCATTTT.

The chain carries TRBV27 and TRBJ2-1, with 11 bases aligning to TRBD2. Trimming removed 4 bases from V and 8 bases from J; junction bases left unmatched: 7. The length of the CDR3 is 15 residues. Germline V gene data show CDR1 as MNHEY and CDR2 as SMNVEV (reference sequence). In DNA form, the CDR3 reads TGTGCCAGCAGTTCCTACCGACTAGCGGGGTATGAGCAGTTCTTC. Translation gives CASSSYRLAGYEQFF.

This chain links TRBV6-5 with TRBJ1-4, with TRBD1 as a possible D gene (5 bases). Trimming took off 2 bases at V and 7 bases at J, with 11 bases between the two ends. The CDR3 is 14 residues long. CDR1 is MNHEY and CDR2 is SVGAGI in the germline V gene. In DNA, the CDR3 is TGTGCCAGCAGTTACGCAGGGTCGACTGAAAAACTGTTTTTT. This codes for CASSYAGSTEKLFF.

The rearrangement joins TRBV11-2 to TRBJ2-1; TRBD2 matches 8 bases. The CDR3 runs 15 residues. The V segment lost 3 bases and the J segment 4 bases; nucleotides outside the gene matches: 5. Per the germline V gene, CDR1 is SGHAT and CDR2 is FQNNGV. The DNA for the CDR3 is TGTGCCAGCAGCTTCGGGGGGGCCCTTTACAATGAGCAGTTCTTC. Its translation: CASSFGGALYNEQFF.

This chain links TRBV6-5 with TRBJ2-3; D gene ambiguous. With 6 bases removed from V and 6 bases from J, the gap between germline ends came to 13 bases. The CDR3 loop spans 13 amino acids. Germline loops: CDR1 MNHEY, CDR2 SVGAGI. The CDR3 DNA reads TGTGCCAGCAGCCCCGCCGGTCCGGATACGCAGTATTTT. Amino acids: CASSPAGPDTQYF.

The chain employs TRBV19 and TRBJ2-1; a weak D match, TRBD2 (6 bases). Trimming took off 6 bases at V and 0 bases at J, with 9 bases between the two ends. This CDR3 comprises 14 residues. Germline CDR1 is LNHDA and CDR2 is SQIVND (reference sequence). CDR3 coding DNA: TGTGCCAGTAGCGGGAGAGACTCCTACAATGAGCAGTTCTTC. Translation: CASSGRDSYNEQFF.

In its sample, this clone was seen a few times. This rearrangement joins TRBV2 to TRBJ2-6; tentatively, D is TRBD1 (6 bases). CDR1 and CDR2 from the germline V gene are SNHLY and FYNNEI. The V end was cut by 8 bases, the J end by 0 bases, with 20 bases between. This CDR3 comprises 18 residues. In DNA form, the CDR3 reads TGTGCCAGCGGACCCAGGGGCCCGGGAACCTCTGGGGCCAACGTCCTGACTTTC. This codes for CASGPRGPGTSGANVLTF.